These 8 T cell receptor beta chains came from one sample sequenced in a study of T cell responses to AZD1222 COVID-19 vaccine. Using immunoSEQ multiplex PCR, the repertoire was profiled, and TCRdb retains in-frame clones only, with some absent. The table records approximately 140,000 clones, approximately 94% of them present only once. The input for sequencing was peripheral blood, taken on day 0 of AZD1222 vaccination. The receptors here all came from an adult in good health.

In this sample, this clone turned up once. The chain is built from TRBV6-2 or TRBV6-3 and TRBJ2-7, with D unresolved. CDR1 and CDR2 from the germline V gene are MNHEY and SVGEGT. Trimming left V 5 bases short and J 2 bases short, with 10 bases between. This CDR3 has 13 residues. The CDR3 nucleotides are TGTGCCAGCAGTCGGACGGCGCCCTACGAGCAGTACTTC. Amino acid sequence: CASSRTAPYEQYF.

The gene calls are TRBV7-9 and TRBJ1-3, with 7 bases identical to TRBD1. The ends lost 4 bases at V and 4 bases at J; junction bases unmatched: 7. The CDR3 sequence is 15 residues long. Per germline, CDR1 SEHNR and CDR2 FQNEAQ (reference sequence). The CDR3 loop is CASSYRQGIGNTIYF. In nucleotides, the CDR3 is TGTGCCAGCAGCTACCGACAGGGAATAGGAAACACCATATATTTT.

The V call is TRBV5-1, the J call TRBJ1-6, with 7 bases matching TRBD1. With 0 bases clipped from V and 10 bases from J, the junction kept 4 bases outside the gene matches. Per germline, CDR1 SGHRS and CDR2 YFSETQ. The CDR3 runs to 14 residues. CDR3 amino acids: CASSLETGESPLHF. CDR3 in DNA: TGCGCCAGCAGCTTGGAAACAGGGGAGTCACCCCTCCACTTT.

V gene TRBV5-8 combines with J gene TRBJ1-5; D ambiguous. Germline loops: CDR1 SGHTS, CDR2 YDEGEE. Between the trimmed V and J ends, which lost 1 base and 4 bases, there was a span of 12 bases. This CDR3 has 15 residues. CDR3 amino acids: CASSLRQIVNQPQHF. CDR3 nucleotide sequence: TGTGCCAGCAGCTTGCGGCAGATTGTAAATCAGCCCCAGCATTTT.

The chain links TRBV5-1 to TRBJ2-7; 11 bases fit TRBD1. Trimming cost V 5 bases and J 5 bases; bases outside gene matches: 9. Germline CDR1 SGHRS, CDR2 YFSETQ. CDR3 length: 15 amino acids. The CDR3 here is CASRLTGTGGHEQYF. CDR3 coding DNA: TGCGCCAGCAGGCTAACCGGGACAGGGGGGCACGAGCAGTACTTC.

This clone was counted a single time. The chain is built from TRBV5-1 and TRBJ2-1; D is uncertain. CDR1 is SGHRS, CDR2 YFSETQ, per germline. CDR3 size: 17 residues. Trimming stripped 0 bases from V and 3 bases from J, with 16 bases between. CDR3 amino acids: CASSLVAEGVLYNEQFF. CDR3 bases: TGCGCCAGCAGCTTGGTTGCGGAAGGAGTACTCTACAATGAGCAGTTCTTC. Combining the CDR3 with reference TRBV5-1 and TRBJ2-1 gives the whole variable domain KAGVTQTPRYLIKTRGQQVTLSCSPISGHRSVSWYQQTPGQGLQFLFEYFSETQRNKGNFPGRFSGRQFSNSRSEMNVSTLELGDSALYLCASSLVAEGVLYNEQFFGPGTRLTVL.

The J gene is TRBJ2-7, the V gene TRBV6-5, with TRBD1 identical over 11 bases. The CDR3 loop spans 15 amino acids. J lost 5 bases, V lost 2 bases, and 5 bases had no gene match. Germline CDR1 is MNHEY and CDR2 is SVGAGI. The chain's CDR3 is CASSYADRGPHEQYF. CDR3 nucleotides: TGTGCCAGCAGTTACGCGGACAGGGGGCCCCACGAGCAGTACTTC.

The CDR3 DNA reads TGCGCCAGCAGCGCGCAGGGGTGGAACACTGAAGCTTTCTTT. Its translation: CASSAQGWNTEAFF. The chain employs TRBV5-1 and TRBJ1-1, with D perhaps matching TRBD1 (6 bases). Germline V gene lookup returns CDR1 SGHRS and CDR2 YFSETQ. This CDR3 is built from 14 residues. Trimming shortened V by 4 bases and J by 1 base, and 11 bases separated the two germline ends.